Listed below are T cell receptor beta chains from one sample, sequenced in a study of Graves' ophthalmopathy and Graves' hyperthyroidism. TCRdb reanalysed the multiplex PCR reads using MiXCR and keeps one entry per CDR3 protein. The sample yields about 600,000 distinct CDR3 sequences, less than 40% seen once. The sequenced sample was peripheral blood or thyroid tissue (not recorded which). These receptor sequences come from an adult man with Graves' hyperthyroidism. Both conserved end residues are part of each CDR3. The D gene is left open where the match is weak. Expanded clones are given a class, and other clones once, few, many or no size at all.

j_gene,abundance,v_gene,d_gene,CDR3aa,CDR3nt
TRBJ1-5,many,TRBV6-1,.,CASSEVMAGNQPQHF,TGTGCCAGCAGTGAAGTTATGGCAGGCAATCAGCCCCAGCATTTT
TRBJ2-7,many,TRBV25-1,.,CASSPPGPNEQYF,TGTGCCAGCAGCCCTCCGGGACCGAACGAGCAGTACTTC
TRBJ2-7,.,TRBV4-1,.,CASSHTGTYEQYF,TGCGCCAGCAGCCACACAGGGACCTACGAGCAGTACTTC
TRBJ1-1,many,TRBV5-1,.,CASSLTGDIEAFF,TGCGCCAGCAGCTTAACAGGAGATATTGAAGCTTTCTTT
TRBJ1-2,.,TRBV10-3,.,CAIRDTGGYGYTF,TGTGCCATCCGTGACACGGGGGGCTATGGCTACACCTTC
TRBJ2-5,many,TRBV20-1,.,CSASLGGRETQYF,TGCAGTGCTAGCCTCGGGGGCAGGGAGACCCAGTACTTC
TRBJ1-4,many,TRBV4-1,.,CASSHPSGVFEKLFF,TGCGCCAGCAGCCACCCGTCAGGGGTCTTTGAAAAACTGTTTTTT
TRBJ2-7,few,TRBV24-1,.,CATSDDDSSYEQYF,TGTGCCACCAGTGATGACGACAGCTCCTACGAGCAGTACTTC
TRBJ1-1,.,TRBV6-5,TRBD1,CASSRRDRMNTEAFF,TGTGCCAGCAGTCGCCGGGACAGAATGAACACTGAAGCTTTCTTT
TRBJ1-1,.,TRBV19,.,CASSPREGTNTEAFF,TGTGCCAGTAGTCCGAGGGAAGGGACGAACACTGAAGCTTTCTTT
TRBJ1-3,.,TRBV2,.,CASAGQTGNTIYF,TGTGCCAGCGCCGGACAGACTGGAAACACCATATATTTT
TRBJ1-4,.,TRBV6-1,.,CASSEFDQGYGKLFF,TGTGCCAGCAGTGAATTCGACCAGGGCTATGGAAAACTGTTTTTT
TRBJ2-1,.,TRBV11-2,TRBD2,CASSPPGLGGGEQFF,TGTGCCAGCAGCCCACCGGGACTAGGGGGAGGTGAGCAGTTCTTC
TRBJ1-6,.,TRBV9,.,CASSVGRDRNSPLHF,TGTGCCAGTAGCGTCGGCCGGGACCGCAATTCACCCCTCCACTTT
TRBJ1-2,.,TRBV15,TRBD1,CATSSGTESGYTF,TGTGCCACCAGCAGTGGGACAGAATCAGGCTACACCTTC
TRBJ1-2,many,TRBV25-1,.,CASSEFAAGRDGYTF,TGTGCCAGCAGTGAATTTGCGGCAGGGCGGGATGGCTACACCTTC
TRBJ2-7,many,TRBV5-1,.,CASSLGQGGNEQYF,TGCGCCAGCAGCTTGGGGCAGGGTGGGAACGAGCAGTACTTC
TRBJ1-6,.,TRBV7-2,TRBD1,CASSTRQGAEYSPLHF,TGTGCCAGCAGCACCCGACAGGGGGCAGAATATTCACCCCTCCACTTT
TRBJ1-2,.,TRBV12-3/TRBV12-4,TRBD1,CASRTGWKGGYTF,TGTGCCAGCAGGACAGGGTGGAAGGGTGGCTACACCTTC
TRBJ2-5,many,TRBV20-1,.,CSARDQVHQETQYF,TGCAGTGCTAGAGATCAGGTCCACCAAGAGACCCAGTACTTC
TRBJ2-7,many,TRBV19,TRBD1,CASSIDGTGVTYEQYF,TGTGCCAGTAGTATAGATGGGACAGGGGTCACCTACGAGCAGTACTTC
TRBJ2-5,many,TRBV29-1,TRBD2,CSVGGSGGVQETQYF,TGCAGCGTTGGTGGTAGCGGGGGAGTCCAAGAGACCCAGTACTTC
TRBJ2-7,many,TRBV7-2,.,CASSLGFLGASYEQYF,TGTGCCAGCAGCTTAGGTTTCTTGGGGGCGTCATACGAGCAGTACTTC
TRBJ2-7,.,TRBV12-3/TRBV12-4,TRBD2,CASSPSGSLSYEQYF,TGTGCCAGCAGTCCTAGCGGGAGCCTCTCCTACGAGCAGTACTTC
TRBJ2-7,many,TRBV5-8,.,CASSLESGNYEQYF,TGTGCCAGCAGCTTGGAATCCGGCAACTACGAGCAGTACTTC
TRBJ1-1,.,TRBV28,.,CASNQPVLNTEAFF,TGTGCCAGCAACCAGCCTGTATTGAACACTGAAGCTTTCTTT
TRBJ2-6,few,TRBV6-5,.,CASLPRDFGANVLTF,TGTGCCAGTCTACCTAGGGACTTTGGGGCCAACGTCCTGACTTTC
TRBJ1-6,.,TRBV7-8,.,CASSPQRGLHF,TGTGCCAGCAGCCCACAGCGGGGACTCCACTTT
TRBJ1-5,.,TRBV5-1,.,CASSLGEGLLVDQPQHF,TGTGCCAGCAGCTTAGGTGAAGGGTTGTTGGTTGATCAGCCCCAGCATTTT